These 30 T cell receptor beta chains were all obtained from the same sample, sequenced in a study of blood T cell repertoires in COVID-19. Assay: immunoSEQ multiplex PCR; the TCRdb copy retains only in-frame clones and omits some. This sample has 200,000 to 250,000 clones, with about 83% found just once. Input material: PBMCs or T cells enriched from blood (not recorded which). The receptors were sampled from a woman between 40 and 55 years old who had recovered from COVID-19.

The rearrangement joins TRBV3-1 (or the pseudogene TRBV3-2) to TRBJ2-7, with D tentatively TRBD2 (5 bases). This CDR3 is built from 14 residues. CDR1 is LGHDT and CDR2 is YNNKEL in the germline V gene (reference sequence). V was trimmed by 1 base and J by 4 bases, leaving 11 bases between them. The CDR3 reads CASSQGRSGYEQYF. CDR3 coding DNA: TGTGCCAGCAGCCAAGGGAGGTCTGGGTACGAGCAGTACTTC.

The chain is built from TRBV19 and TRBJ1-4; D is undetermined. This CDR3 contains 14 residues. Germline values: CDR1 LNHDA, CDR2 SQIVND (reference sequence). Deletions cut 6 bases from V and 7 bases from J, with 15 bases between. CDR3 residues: CASRVRGSLEKLFF. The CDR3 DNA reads TGTGCCAGTAGAGTCCGAGGCAGTCTTGAAAAACTGTTTTTT.

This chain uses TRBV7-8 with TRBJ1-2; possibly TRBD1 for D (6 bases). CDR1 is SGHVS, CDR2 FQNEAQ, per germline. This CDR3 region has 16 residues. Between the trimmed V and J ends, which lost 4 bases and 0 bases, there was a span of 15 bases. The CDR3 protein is CASSSTGREANYGYTF. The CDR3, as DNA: TGTGCCAGCAGCTCGACAGGACGGGAAGCTAACTATGGCTACACCTTC.

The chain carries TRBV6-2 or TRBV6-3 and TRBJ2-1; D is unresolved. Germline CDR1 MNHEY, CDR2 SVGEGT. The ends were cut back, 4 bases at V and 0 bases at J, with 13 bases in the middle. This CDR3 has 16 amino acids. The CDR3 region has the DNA TGTGCCAGCAGTTCCCACCTAGTTTCCTCCTACAATGAGCAGTTCTTC. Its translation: CASSSHLVSSYNEQFF.

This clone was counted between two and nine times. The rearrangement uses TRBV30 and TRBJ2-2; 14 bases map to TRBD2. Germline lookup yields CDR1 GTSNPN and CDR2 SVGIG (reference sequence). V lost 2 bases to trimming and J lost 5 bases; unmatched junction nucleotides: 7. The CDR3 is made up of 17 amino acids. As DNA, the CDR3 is TGTGCCTGGAGTCCGACTAGCGGGAGGGCTGATACCGGGGAGCTGTTTTTT. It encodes CAWSPTSGRADTGELFF.

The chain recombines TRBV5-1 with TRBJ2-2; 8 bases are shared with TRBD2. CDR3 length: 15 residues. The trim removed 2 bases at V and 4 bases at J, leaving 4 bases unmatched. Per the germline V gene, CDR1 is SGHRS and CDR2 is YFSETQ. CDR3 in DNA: TGCGCCAGCAGCTTACCGGGAGGGGGCACCGGGGAGCTGTTTTTT. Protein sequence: CASSLPGGGTGELFF.

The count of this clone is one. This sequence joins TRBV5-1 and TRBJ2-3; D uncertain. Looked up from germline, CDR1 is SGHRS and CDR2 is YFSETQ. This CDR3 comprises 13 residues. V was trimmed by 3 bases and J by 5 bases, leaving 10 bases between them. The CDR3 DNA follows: TGCGCCAGCAGCTCCCGAGGAGAAGATACGCAGTATTTT. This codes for CASSSRGEDTQYF.

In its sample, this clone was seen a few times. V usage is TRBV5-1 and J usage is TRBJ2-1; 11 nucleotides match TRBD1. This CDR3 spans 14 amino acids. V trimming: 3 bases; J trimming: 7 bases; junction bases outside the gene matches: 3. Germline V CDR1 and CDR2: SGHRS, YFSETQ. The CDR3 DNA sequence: TGCGCCAGCAGCTCCGGGACAGGGGGTAATGAGCAGTTCTTC. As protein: CASSSGTGGNEQFF.

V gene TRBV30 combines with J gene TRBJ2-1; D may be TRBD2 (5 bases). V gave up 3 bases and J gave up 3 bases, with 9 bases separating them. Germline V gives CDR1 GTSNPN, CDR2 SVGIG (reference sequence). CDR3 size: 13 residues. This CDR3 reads CAWSSTSYNEQFF. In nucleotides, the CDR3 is TGTGCCTGGAGCTCTACTAGCTACAATGAGCAGTTCTTC.

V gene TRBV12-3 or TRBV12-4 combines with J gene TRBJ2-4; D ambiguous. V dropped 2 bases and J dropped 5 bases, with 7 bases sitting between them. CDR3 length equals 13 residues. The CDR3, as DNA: TGTGCCAGCAGTTTATGGGCTGAAAACATTCAGTACTTC. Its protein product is CASSLWAENIQYF.

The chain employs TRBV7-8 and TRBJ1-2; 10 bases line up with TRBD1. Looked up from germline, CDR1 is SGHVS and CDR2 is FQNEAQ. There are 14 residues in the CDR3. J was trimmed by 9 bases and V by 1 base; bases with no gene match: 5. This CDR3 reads CASSLEGQGSSYTF. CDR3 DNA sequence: TGTGCCAGCAGCTTAGAGGGACAGGGGAGTAGCTACACCTTC.

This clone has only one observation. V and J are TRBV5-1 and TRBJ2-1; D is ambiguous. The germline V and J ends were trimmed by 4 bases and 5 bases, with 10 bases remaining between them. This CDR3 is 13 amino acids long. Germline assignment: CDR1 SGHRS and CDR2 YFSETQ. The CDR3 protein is CASSMLVNNEQFF. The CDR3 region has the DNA TGCGCCAGCAGCATGTTAGTGAACAATGAGCAGTTCTTC.

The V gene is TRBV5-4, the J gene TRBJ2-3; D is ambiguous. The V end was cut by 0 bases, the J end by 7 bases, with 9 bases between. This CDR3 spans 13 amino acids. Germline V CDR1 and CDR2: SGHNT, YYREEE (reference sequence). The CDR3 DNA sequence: TGTGCCAGCAGCTTGGAGAGAGCTTATACGCAGTATTTT. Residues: CASSLERAYTQYF.

CDR3 loop: CAWSVGQGIAYEQYF. Written as DNA, the CDR3 is TGTGCCTGGAGTGTAGGACAGGGGATAGCCTACGAGCAGTACTTC. The V call is TRBV30, the J call TRBJ2-7; 9 nucleotides agree with TRBD1. This CDR3 is 15 amino acids long. The V gene's germline CDR1 is GTSNPN and CDR2 SVGIG (reference sequence). Trimming cost V 0 bases and J 2 bases; bases outside gene matches: 5.

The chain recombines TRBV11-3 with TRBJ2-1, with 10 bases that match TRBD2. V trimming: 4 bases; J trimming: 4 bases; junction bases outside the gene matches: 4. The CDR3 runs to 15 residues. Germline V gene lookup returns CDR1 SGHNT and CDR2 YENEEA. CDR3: CASSYRLAGYNEQFF. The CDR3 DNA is TGTGCCAGCAGCTACCGACTAGCGGGTTACAATGAGCAGTTCTTC.

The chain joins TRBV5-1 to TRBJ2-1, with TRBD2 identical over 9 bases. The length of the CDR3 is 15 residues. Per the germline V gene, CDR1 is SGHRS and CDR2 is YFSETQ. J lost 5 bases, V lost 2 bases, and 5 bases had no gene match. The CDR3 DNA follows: TGCGCCAGCAGCTTAGTAGCGGGAGATCACAATGAGCAGTTCTTC. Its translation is CASSLVAGDHNEQFF.

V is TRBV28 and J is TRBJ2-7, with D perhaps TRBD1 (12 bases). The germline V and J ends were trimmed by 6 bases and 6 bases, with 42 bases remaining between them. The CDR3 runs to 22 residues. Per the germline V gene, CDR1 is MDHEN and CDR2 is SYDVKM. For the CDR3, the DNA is TGTGCCAGCAGCCGCCGGGACAGGGGGCGACGGCCTAGCGGGAGGTCAGCCGGCGAGCAGTACTTC. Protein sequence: CASSRRDRGRRPSGRSAGEQYF.

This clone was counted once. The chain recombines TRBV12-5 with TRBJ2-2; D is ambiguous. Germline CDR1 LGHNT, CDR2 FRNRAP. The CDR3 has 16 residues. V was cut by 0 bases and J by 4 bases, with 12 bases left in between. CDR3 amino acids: CASGLVLSQITGELFF. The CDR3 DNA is TGTGCTAGTGGTTTGGTACTCTCACAGATCACCGGGGAGCTGTTTTTT.

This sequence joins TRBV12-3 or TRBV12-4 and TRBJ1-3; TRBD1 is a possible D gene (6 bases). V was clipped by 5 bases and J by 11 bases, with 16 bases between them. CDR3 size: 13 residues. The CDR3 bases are TGTGCCAGCAGTCAATCACAGGGAACCGCCATATATTTT. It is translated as CASSQSQGTAIYF.

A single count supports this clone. The CDR3 nucleotides read TGTGCCAGCAGCGTAGACAATAATGAAAAACTGTTTTTT. This codes for CASSVDNNEKLFF. This chain joins TRBV9 and TRBJ1-4, with D hard to call. V was cut by 0 bases and J by 4 bases, with 4 bases left in between. The germline V gene has CDR1 SGDLS and CDR2 YYNGEE. The CDR3 has 13 amino acids.

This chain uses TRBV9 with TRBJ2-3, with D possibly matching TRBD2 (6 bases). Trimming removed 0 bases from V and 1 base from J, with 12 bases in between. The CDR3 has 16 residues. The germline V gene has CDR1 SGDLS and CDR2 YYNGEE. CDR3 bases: TGTGCCAGCAGCGTAGTAGGGACGGGGGGCACAGATACGCAGTATTTT. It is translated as CASSVVGTGGTDTQYF.

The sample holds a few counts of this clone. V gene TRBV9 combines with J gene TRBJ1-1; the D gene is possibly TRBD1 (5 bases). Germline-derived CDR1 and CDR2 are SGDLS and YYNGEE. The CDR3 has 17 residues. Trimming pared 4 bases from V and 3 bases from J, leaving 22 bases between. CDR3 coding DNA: TGTGCCAGCAGCCCTAGATTAGGGAGGGGCATCGACACTGAAGCTTTCTTT. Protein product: CASSPRLGRGIDTEAFF.

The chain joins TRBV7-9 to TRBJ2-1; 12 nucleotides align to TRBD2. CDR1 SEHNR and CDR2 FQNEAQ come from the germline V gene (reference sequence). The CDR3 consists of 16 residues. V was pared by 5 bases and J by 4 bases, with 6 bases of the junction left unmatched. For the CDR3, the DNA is TGTGCCAGCAGCCGGACTAGCGGGACCCAATACAATGAGCAGTTCTTC. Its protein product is CASSRTSGTQYNEQFF.

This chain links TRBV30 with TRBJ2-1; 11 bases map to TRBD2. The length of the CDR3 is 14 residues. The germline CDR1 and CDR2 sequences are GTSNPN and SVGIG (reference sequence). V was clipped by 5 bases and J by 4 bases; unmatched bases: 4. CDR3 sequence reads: CAWVGTSGYNEQFF. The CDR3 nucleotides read TGTGCCTGGGTAGGGACTAGCGGTTACAATGAGCAGTTCTTC.

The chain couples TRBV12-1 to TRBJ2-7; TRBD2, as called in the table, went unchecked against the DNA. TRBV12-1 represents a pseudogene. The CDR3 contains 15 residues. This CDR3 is CASSSGLAGVAEQYV. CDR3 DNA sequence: TGTGCCAGCAGCTCCGGACTAGCGGGAGTCGCCGAGCAGTACGTC.

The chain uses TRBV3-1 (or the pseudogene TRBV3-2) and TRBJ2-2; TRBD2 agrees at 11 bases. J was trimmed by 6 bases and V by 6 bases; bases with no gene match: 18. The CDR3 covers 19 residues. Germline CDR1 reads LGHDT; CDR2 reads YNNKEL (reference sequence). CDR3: CASRGLTSGDGPGAGELFF. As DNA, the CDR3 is TGTGCCAGCAGGGGGCTGACTAGCGGGGACGGTCCAGGAGCCGGGGAGCTGTTTTTT.

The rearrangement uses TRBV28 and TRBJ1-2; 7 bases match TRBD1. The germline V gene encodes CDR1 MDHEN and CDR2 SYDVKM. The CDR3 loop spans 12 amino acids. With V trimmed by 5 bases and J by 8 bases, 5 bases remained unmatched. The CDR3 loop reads CASSPRTGGYTF. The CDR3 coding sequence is TGTGCCAGCAGTCCTCGGACAGGAGGCTACACCTTC.

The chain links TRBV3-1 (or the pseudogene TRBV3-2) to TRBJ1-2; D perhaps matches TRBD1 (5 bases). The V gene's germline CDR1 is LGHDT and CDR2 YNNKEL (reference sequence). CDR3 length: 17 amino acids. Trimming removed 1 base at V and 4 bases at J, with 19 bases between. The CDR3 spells CASSQVAGGSMGYGYTF. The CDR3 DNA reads TGTGCCAGCAGCCAAGTGGCGGGGGGATCAATGGGCTATGGCTACACCTTC.

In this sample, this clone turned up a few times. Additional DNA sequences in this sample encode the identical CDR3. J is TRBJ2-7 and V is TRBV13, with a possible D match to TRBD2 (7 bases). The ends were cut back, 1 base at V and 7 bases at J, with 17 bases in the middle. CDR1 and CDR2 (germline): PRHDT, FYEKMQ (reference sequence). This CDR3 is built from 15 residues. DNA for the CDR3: TGTGCCAGCAGCTTAGACGGGGGCGGGCGGGGGGAGCAGTACTTC. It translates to CASSLDGGGRGEQYF.

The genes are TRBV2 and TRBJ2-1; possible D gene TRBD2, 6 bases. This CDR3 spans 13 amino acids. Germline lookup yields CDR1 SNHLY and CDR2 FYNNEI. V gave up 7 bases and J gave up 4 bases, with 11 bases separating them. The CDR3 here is CASTGSGYNEQFF. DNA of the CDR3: TGTGCCAGCACAGGTAGCGGATACAATGAGCAGTTCTTC.